The 3 T cell receptor beta chains below come from one sample, sequenced in a study of technical replicates of blood from several donors. Data came from immunoSEQ multiplex PCR; TCRdb stores just in-frame clones and leaves some out. The sample holds over 60,000 clones; just under 90% are singletons and the top ten take about 5%. Sequencing was done on a sample of PBMCs. The origin of the receptors is a human donor in good health. Some clones in this sample may be carry-over from other donors' samples.

This clone was observed a handful of times. The gene calls are TRBV5-6 and TRBJ1-2, with D unclear. The CDR3 has 13 residues. Between the trimmed V and J ends, which lost 1 base and 4 bases, there was a span of 8 bases. Looked up from germline, CDR1 is SGHDT and CDR2 is YYEEEE. CDR3 coding DNA: TGTGCCAGCAGCTTGATCAGGCCCTATGGCTACACCTTC. This translates into CASSLIRPYGYTF. Looking up the rest from reference TRBV5-6 and TRBJ1-2 gives the full variable domain: DAGVTQSPTHLIKTRGQQVTLRCSPKSGHDTVSWYQQALGQGPQFIFQYYEEEERQRGNFPDRFSGHQFPNYSSELNVNALLLGDSALYLCASSLIRPYGYTFGSGTRLTVV.

The V and J genes are TRBV7-9 and TRBJ1-6, with D unresolved. This CDR3 region has 17 residues. Germline CDR1 SEHNR, CDR2 FQNEAQ (reference sequence). Trimming removed 2 bases at V and 3 bases at J, with 14 bases between. Here the CDR3 DNA reads TGTGCCAGCAGCTTATCGATGGGAGGCGGCTATAATTCACCCCTCCACTTT. Residues: CASSLSMGGGYNSPLHF.

In DNA form, the CDR3 reads TGTGCCAGCGGGGGGACAGGGCGTCAGCCCCAGCATTTT. Encoded protein: CASGGTGRQPQHF. This chain joins TRBV2 and TRBJ1-5; TRBD1 agrees at 9 bases. The ends lost 8 bases at V and 6 bases at J; junction bases unmatched: 5. The CDR3 is made up of 13 amino acids. Germline-derived CDR1 and CDR2 are SNHLY and FYNNEI. Full variable domain (missing parts from reference TRBV2 and TRBJ1-5): EPEVTQTPSHQVTQMGQEVILRCVPISNHLYFYWYRQILGQKVEFLVSFYNNEISEKSEIFDDQFSVERPDGSNFTLKIRSTKLEDSAMYFCASGGTGRQPQHFGDGTRLSIL.